These 10 T cell receptor beta chains came from one sample sequenced in a study of tumour-infiltrating T cells in Burkitt lymphoma. The protocol was immunoSEQ multiplex PCR, while the TCRdb copy is restricted to in-frame clones and leaves out a portion. The data show some 6,300 clones, with roughly 9.1% seen just once and about 2.3% held by the top ten. The sequenced sample was tumor tissue. These receptors all come from a human donor with diffuse large B-cell lymphoma.

With regard to this clone: This may arise from a read error, as a much more abundant clone is one base away. As the CDR3 is not closed by the conserved phenylalanine or tryptophan, this likely results from a read error. This CDR3 reads CASSMGHNYGYTL. In DNA, the CDR3 is TGTGCCAGCAGTATGGGACATAACTATGGCTACACCCTC. The rearrangement links TRBV6-5 to TRBJ1-2; possible D gene TRBD1, 6 bases. Germline assignment: CDR1 MNHEY and CDR2 SVGAGI. Trimming cost V 5 bases and J 1 base, with 8 bases left between them. The CDR3 runs 13 residues.

This chain joins TRBV6-1 and TRBJ1-4, with a tentative D call TRBD1 (6 bases). This CDR3 comprises 14 residues. Germline loops: CDR1 MNHNS, CDR2 SASEGT. Trimming removed 7 bases from V and 5 bases from J, with 14 bases in between. CDR3 DNA: TGTGCCAGCACTGGGGGGGGCCCCAATGAAAAACTGTTTTTT. This sequence encodes CASTGGGPNEKLFF.

This clone was recorded a few times. The V call is TRBV10-3, the J call TRBJ1-4; possible D gene TRBD1, 6 bases. CDR1 ENHRY and CDR2 SYGVKD come from the germline V gene. The CDR3 spans 13 residues. Deletions cut 10 bases from V and 8 bases from J, with 17 bases between. The CDR3: CATSSLGGEKLFF. In nucleotides, the CDR3 is TGTGCCACGTCAAGCCTAGGGGGAGAAAAACTGTTTTTT.

The chain links TRBV30 to TRBJ1-6; TRBD1 aligns across 9 bases. V lost 2 bases to trimming and J lost 4 bases; unmatched junction nucleotides: 9. The CDR3 runs to 17 residues. Germline values: CDR1 GTSNPN, CDR2 SVGIG (reference sequence). CDR3 bases: TGTGCCTGGAGTTTCCATGGACAGGGGATGTATAATTCACCCCTCCACTTT. The encoded protein is CAWSFHGQGMYNSPLHF.

This chain connects TRBV4-1 to TRBJ1-1; tentatively, D is TRBD1 (6 bases). CDR1 is MGHRA and CDR2 is YSYEKL in the germline V gene. Trimming took off 3 bases at V and 2 bases at J, with 10 bases between the two ends. The CDR3 extends over 14 amino acids. This chain's CDR3 is CASSQGGVNTEAFF. CDR3 DNA sequence: TGCGCCAGCAGCCAGGGGGGCGTAAACACTGAAGCTTTCTTT.

This clone was counted a few times. The chain joins TRBV7-9 to TRBJ2-1; D might be TRBD1 or TRBD2, each matching 5 bases. The CDR3 loop spans 15 amino acids. Trimming removed 4 bases from V and 7 bases from J, with 17 bases in between. Germline V gene sequence: CDR1 SEHNR, CDR2 FQNEAQ (reference sequence). Here the CDR3 DNA reads TGTGCCAGCAGCTCTACGGGGACCGATGAAAATGAGCAGTTCTTC. It encodes CASSSTGTDENEQFF.

This clone was observed a handful of times. The chain uses TRBV6-5 and TRBJ1-4; D remains ambiguous. Trimming pared 6 bases from V and 4 bases from J, leaving 12 bases between. This CDR3 comprises 14 residues. CDR1 is MNHEY, CDR2 SVGAGI, per germline. CDR3 nucleotides: TGTGCCAGCAGGTTCGGCCAGCTTAATGAAAAACTGTTTTTT. Its protein is CASRFGQLNEKLFF.

The chain joins TRBV2 to TRBJ1-2; D is unclear. Germline CDR1 is SNHLY and CDR2 is FYNNEI. V was cut by 4 bases and J by 13 bases, with 13 bases left in between. CDR3 length: 11 residues. The CDR3 bases are TGTGCCAGCAGTGCGGTAGTTGTTGCCACCTTC. Its translation is CASSAVVVATF. Together with reference TRBV2 and TRBJ1-2, the CDR3 gives the full variable domain: EPEVTQTPSHQVTQMGQEVILRCVPISNHLYFYWYRQILGQKVEFLVSFYNNEISEKSEIFDDQFSVERPDGSNFTLKIRSTKLEDSAMYFCASSAVVVATFGSGTRLTVV.

This clone was recorded only once. V usage is TRBV2 and J usage is TRBJ2-3, with 13 bases lining up with TRBD2. Looked up from germline, CDR1 is SNHLY and CDR2 is FYNNEI. CDR3 length equals 15 residues. J gave up 8 bases and V 2 bases, and 4 bases lay outside the gene matches. The CDR3 nucleotides read TGTGCCAGCAGTGAAACTAGCGGGGGGGCCGGTACGCAGTATTTT. Protein product: CASSETSGGAGTQYF.

The rearrangement joins TRBV6-5 to TRBJ2-3; TRBD2 matches 8 bases. The CDR3 has 14 residues. V shed 5 bases, J shed 4 bases, and the junction held 5 bases outside the gene matches. Looked up from germline, CDR1 is MNHEY and CDR2 is SVGAGI. As DNA, the CDR3 is TGTGCCAGCAGTCCCCGGACTAGCTCAGATACGCAGTATTTT. Protein: CASSPRTSSDTQYF.